The 13 T cell receptor beta chains given below trace back to one sample, sequenced in a study of blood T cell repertoires in COVID-19. The table came from immunoSEQ multiplex PCR; TCRdb's copy has only in-frame clones and leaves some out. The sample has 450,000 or so clones, less than 95% seen once. The sample consisted of PBMCs or T cells enriched from blood (not recorded which). Receptors originate from a man aged 18 to 29 who had recovered from COVID-19.

The chain uses TRBV2 and TRBJ2-1; D uncertain. V lost 7 bases and J lost 8, with 6 bases in between. The germline gives CDR1 SNHLY, CDR2 FYNNEI. The CDR3 extends over 10 amino acids. This chain's CDR3 is CASIIDEQFF. The CDR3 DNA reads TGTGCCAGCATAATAGATGAGCAGTTCTTC.

The J gene is TRBJ2-2, the V gene TRBV30; TRBD2 agrees at 7 bases. V dropped 4 bases and J dropped 1; count of bases not matched to a gene: 15. CDR1 is GTSNPN, CDR2 SVGIG, per germline (reference sequence). CDR3 length: 18 amino acids. The CDR3 is CAWTPPVGGKRNTGELFF. In nucleotides, the CDR3 is TGTGCCTGGACCCCCCCTGTGGGAGGGAAGCGGAACACCGGGGAGCTGTTTTTT.

This clone has just one count. The chain joins TRBV9 to TRBJ2-3; 10 nucleotides line up with TRBD2. V trimming: 6 bases; J trimming: 4 bases; junction bases outside the gene matches: 8. The CDR3 totals 15 residues. The V gene's germline CDR1 is SGDLS and CDR2 YYNGEE. Written as DNA, the CDR3 is TGTGCCAGCACCCTAGCGGGAGATGCGGCAGATACGCAGTATTTT. Its protein product is CASTLAGDAADTQYF.

The gene calls are TRBV27 and TRBJ2-1; 7 positions match TRBD2. The CDR3 consists of 14 residues. V dropped 10 bases and J dropped 8; count of bases not matched to a gene: 14. CDR1 MNHEY and CDR2 SMNVEV come from the germline V gene (reference sequence). The CDR3 reads CATAGVRSGYEQFF. The DNA for the CDR3 is TGTGCCACCGCGGGGGTGAGGAGTGGGTATGAGCAGTTCTTC.

The V and J genes are TRBV9 and TRBJ2-3; TRBD2 aligns across 8 bases. The V gene end was trimmed by 4 bases and the J gene end by 3 bases; junction bases not matched to a gene: 16. Germline CDR1 reads SGDLS; CDR2 reads YYNGEE. This CDR3 comprises 18 residues. The CDR3 bases are TGTGCCAGCAGCCCCCTCTCCCGAACTAGCGGATCAACAGATACGCAGTATTTT. Its protein is CASSPLSRTSGSTDTQYF.

The chain has TRBV6-5 and TRBJ1-4; no definite D call. Trimming removed 7 bases at V and 13 bases at J, with 25 bases between. Germline V gene data show CDR1 as MNHEY and CDR2 as SVGAGI. The CDR3 runs 15 residues. CDR3 sequence: CASTNSQVSGKGLFF. The CDR3 DNA sequence: TGTGCCAGCACCAATTCTCAGGTATCCGGGAAGGGACTGTTTTTT.

The CDR3 sequence: CASSRGYRGEATQYF. CDR3 nucleotides: TGTGCCAGCAGCCGGGGGTACAGGGGAGAGGCTACGCAGTATTTT. The chain recombines TRBV14 with TRBJ2-3, with 7 nucleotides matching TRBD1. This CDR3 has 15 amino acids. Germline V lookup: CDR1 SGHDN, CDR2 FVKESK. The V gene end was trimmed by 4 bases and the J gene end by 8 bases; junction bases not matched to a gene: 12.

This chain uses TRBV19 with TRBJ1-3, with D perhaps TRBD1 (6 bases). Germline loops: CDR1 LNHDA, CDR2 SQIVND (reference sequence). This CDR3 spans 16 amino acids. Trimming pared 8 bases from V and 0 bases from J, leaving 17 bases between. The chain's CDR3 is CASRLTGTISGNTIYF. CDR3 sequence (DNA): TGTGCCAGTCGACTTACCGGGACAATCTCTGGAAACACCATATATTTT. The variable domain in full, completed from reference TRBV19 and TRBJ1-3, reads DGGITQSPKYLFRKEGQNVTLSCEQNLNHDAMYWYRQDPGQGLRLIYYSQIVNDFQKGDIAEGYSVSREKKESFPLTVTSAQKNPTAFYLCASRLTGTISGNTIYFGEGSWLTVV.

The chain recombines TRBV18 with TRBJ1-5; a weak D match, TRBD1 (5 bases). Germline-derived CDR1 and CDR2 are KGHSH and LQKENI. Deletions cut 0 bases from V and 5 bases from J, with 11 bases between. This CDR3 has 15 residues. The CDR3 here is CASSPPTGSDQPQHF. CDR3 nucleotide sequence: TGTGCCAGCTCACCACCTACAGGTTCGGATCAGCCCCAGCATTTT.

The genes are TRBV5-1 and TRBJ2-1, with TRBD2 as a possible D gene (6 bases). V shed 4 bases and J shed 6 bases, with 14 bases lying between them. The CDR3 has 14 amino acids. Germline loops: CDR1 SGHRS, CDR2 YFSETQ. CDR3 nucleotides: TGCGCCAGCAGCCCCAGACTAGATCCCAATGAGCAGTTCTTC. Translation: CASSPRLDPNEQFF.

This sequence joins TRBV2 and TRBJ1-2; TRBD1 matches at 7 bases. This CDR3 comprises 15 residues. CDR1 SNHLY and CDR2 FYNNEI come from the germline V gene. With 8 bases clipped from V and 4 bases from J, the junction kept 13 bases outside the gene matches. The CDR3 loop reads CASREAGGFGYGYTF. CDR3 nucleotide sequence: TGTGCCAGCCGAGAGGCAGGGGGTTTCGGCTATGGCTACACCTTC.

The V call is TRBV5-1, the J call TRBJ2-3; perhaps TRBD1 as D (5 bases). The CDR3 totals 14 residues. V was shortened by 0 bases and J by 4 bases, with 9 bases between the two germline ends. Germline-derived CDR1 and CDR2 are SGHRS and YFSETQ. CDR3 loop: CASSLGGLADTQYF. DNA of the CDR3: TGCGCCAGCAGCTTGGGGGGCCTGGCAGATACGCAGTATTTT.

The chain couples TRBV7-2 to TRBJ1-6; D possibly corresponds to TRBD1 (5 bases). Germline values: CDR1 SGHTA, CDR2 FQGNSA. Trimming removed 0 bases from V and 10 bases from J, with 13 bases in between. This CDR3 has 15 residues. The CDR3 bases are TGTGCCAGCAGCTTAGCTAGCGGGACTGGCTCACCCCTCCACTTT. This encodes CASSLASGTGSPLHF.